This paragraph reports one TCR beta chain. Its target is not known. Trimming removed 3 bases from V and 2 bases from J, with 8 bases in between. Germline V lookup: CDR1 DFQATT, CDR2 SNEGSKA (reference sequence). This CDR3 spans 12 amino acids. These data belong to a study of response to subunit inactivated influenza vaccine. Study results and caveats: The authors offered the suggestion that each seasonal influenza vaccination recruits few new T cells.

From the RT-PCR reads, TCRdb called clonotypes with MiXCR, one entry per CDR3 protein. Of 550,000 to 800,000 distinct CDR3 sequences detected, roughly 14% appear once; the ten largest clones hold 6.5% to 8.5%. This chain joins TRBV20-1 and TRBJ2-7; D not resolved. The source material was PBMCs from blood, sampled 14 to 15 days before vaccination. The receptor was derived from a man over 45 who received an inactivated influenza vaccine. The CDR3, as DNA: TGCAGTGCTAGGACCGTCACCTACGAGCAGTACTTC. Encoded protein: CSARTVTYEQYF.